This TCR beta chain was captured in a study of CD8 T cells in ankylosing spondylitis. This clonotype was detected a few times. Its antigen is not identified. Broader study findings: Characteristic, it appeared, of ankylosing spondylitis blood was a TCR beta motif of 7 or 8 highly homologous variants.

TCRdb processed the 5' RACE reads anew with MiXCR; each CDR3 protein has one entry. The sample lists under 550,000 distinct CDR3 sequences, roughly 26% seen once, with about 1% in the top ten. This CDR3 region has 16 residues. Germline V gene sequence: CDR1 KGHSH, CDR2 LQKENI. Trimming cost V 3 bases and J 0 bases, with 14 bases left between them. Sequencing input: blood, either unsorted or a sorted T cell fraction (not recorded which). This chain links TRBV18 with TRBJ1-1, with D uncertain. The sequence came from a male donor with ankylosing spondylitis. The CDR3 loop is CASSPASTRLNTEAFF. The CDR3 region has the DNA TGTGCCAGCTCACCTGCTTCGACAAGACTGAACACTGAAGCTTTCTTT.